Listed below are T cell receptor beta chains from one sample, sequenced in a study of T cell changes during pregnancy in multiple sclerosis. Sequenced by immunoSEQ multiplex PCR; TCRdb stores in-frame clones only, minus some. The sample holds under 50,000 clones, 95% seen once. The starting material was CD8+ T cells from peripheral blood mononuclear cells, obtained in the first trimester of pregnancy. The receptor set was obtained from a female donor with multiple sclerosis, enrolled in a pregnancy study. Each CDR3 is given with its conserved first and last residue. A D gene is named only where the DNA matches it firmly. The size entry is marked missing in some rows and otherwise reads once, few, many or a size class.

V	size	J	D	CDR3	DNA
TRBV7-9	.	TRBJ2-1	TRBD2	CASLSGTAYNEQFF	TGTGCCAGCCTTAGCGGGACCGCCTACAATGAGCAGTTCTTC
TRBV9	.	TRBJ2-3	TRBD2	CASSVEASGVTDTQYF	TGTGCCAGCAGCGTAGAGGCTAGCGGAGTCACAGATACGCAGTATTTT
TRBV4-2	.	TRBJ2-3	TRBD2	CASSQEGVASGMWDTQYF	TGTGCCAGCAGCCAAGAGGGGGTTGCTAGCGGGATGTGGGATACGCAGTATTTT
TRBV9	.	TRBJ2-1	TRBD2	CASSRTSGSGGEQFF	TGTGCCAGCAGCCGGACTAGCGGGAGTGGGGGTGAGCAGTTCTTC
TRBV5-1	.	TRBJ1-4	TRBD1	CASSLGDRAAEKLFF	TGCGCCAGCAGCTTGGGGGACAGGGCTGCAGAAAAACTGTTTTTT
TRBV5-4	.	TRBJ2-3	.	CASSLSRASTDTQYF	TGTGCCAGCAGCTTGTCCAGGGCTAGCACAGATACGCAGTATTTT
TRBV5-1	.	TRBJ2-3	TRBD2	CASSLAGYTDTQYF	TGCGCCAGCAGCTTAGCGGGGTATACAGATACGCAGTATTTT
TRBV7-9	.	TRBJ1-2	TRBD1	CASSPRDRAFDGYTF	TGTGCCAGCAGCCCACGGGACAGGGCATTCGATGGCTACACCTTC
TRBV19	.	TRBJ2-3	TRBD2	CASSITGGGTDTQYF	TGTGCCAGTAGTATCACGGGGGGAGGCACAGATACGCAGTATTTT
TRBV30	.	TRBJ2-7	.	CAWNPGSREQYF	TGTGCCTGGAACCCGGGAAGTCGAGAGCAGTACTTC
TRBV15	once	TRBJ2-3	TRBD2	CATSRPTSGTDTQYF	TGTGCCACCAGCAGGCCGACTAGCGGCACAGATACGCAGTATTTT
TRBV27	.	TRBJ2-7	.	CASSRDSTYEQYF	TGTGCCAGCAGCCGGGACTCCACCTACGAGCAGTACTTC